The TCR beta chain described here comes from a study of cytomegalovirus exposure and HLA in healthy donors. PCR amplification relied on 60 Vbeta primers (plus 13 Jbeta primers). Only in-frame clones appear in the TCRdb table, and some are missing; sequencing was by immunoSEQ multiplex PCR. This sample has 75,000 to 100,000 clones; around 78% occur once, and the top ten carry roughly 0.6%. With 3 bases removed from V and 5 bases from J, the gap between germline ends came to 7 bases. Germline loops: CDR1 KGHSH, CDR2 LQKENI. There are 12 residues in the CDR3. The sequence was collected from a man younger than 40 in good health and CMV-seronegative. This chain links TRBV18 with TRBJ1-2, with a tentative D call TRBD1 (5 bases). The sequenced sample consisted of PBMCs. CDR3 residues: CASSPTDYGYTF. For the CDR3, the DNA is TGTGCCAGCTCACCGACAGATTATGGCTACACCTTC.